This T cell receptor (beta chain) is drawn from a study of blood T cell repertoires in COVID-19. Whole-study context: Samples representing acute and convalescent COVID-19 were sourced from the United States, Italy and Spain. T cells, B-cell-depleted T cells, or PBMCs provided the cDNA or gDNA that served as material.

Patients from Seattle were sampled longitudinally, starting during active infection. The CDR3 is 13 amino acids. Per germline, CDR1 SEHNR and CDR2 FQNEAQ (reference sequence). V shed 4 bases and J shed 11 bases, with 14 bases lying between them. In the authors' methods: From reference gene primer amplification, estimates of nucleated cell counts were derived. The data were produced by immunoSEQ multiplex PCR, yet TCRdb's version contains in-frame clones alone and is incomplete. The DNA gave D and trimming, while V, J and clone size come from that table. The table records a few hundred thousand clones, 88% of them present only once.

Input material: peripheral blood. The clonotype was recovered from a woman aged 30 to 39 with COVID-19, enrolled during active disease. The chain uses TRBV7-9 and TRBJ1-4, with D unresolved. The CDR3 sequence: CASSSRQAGKLFF. Here the CDR3 DNA reads TGTGCCAGCAGCTCACGTCAGGCTGGGAAACTGTTTTTT.